This TCR beta chain comes out of a study of T cell responses to AZD1222 COVID-19 vaccine listed by TCRdb under 2021. Background on the whole study: A total of 240 or so trial participants underwent TCR sequencing, of whom about 200 had received two doses of AZD1222 and roughly 26 had received two doses of the MenACWY control vaccine. Enrollment into the trials was organized by age into subgroups of 18-55, 56-69 and 70-plus years, and those subgroups contained approximately 150, 30 and 60 TCR-sequenced participants, respectively.

The CDR3 regions of human TCRbeta chains were subjected to immunosequencing. The authors processed their data as follows. Repertoire TCRs were matched against a reference library of SARS-CoV-2-specific TCRs generated with the MIRA antigen-specificity platform. Breadth meant the fraction of unique TCRs that were SARS-CoV-2-associated, whereas depth meant the fraction of total T cells that were SARS-CoV-2-associated. Using the MIRA data, each spike-specific TCR was assigned both to the spike region to which the TCR was reactive and to a CD4 or CD8 class. Log10-transformed breadth and depth values were compared by one-way ANOVA with Sidak's multiple comparisons tests. Entries here come from immuneACCESS through TCRdb and include only in-frame sequences with V and J called. Some clones fail to appear in such tables; in the studies checked, an unresolved V gene covers under half of the shortfall, and the cause of the remainder is unknown. V, J and clone size are those of that table, while D and trimming were read from the DNA. This sample gives about 120,000 clones in total; approximately 85% of them show up just once. Jointly, the top ten make up approximately 4% of the sample.

According to the study, the label for this sample's time point signals: baseline before first vaccination. Taken with the paper, the label for treatment or condition translates to: meningococcal conjugate vaccine given as trial control. Samples from vaccinated people were obtained from the UK trials COV001 and COV002, which included a single-blind randomized controlled phase 2/3 trial of AZD1222 (ChAdOx1 nCoV-19) in healthy adults. Trial participant PBMC samples were collected at day 0 and day 28 after the second dose for TCRbeta chain sequencing. Concerning this clone: The clone's antigen remains unknown. Base quality data are lacking; no much larger clone is found one base away.

Broad study findings and their caveats: A significant rise in spike-specific TCR breadth and depth was observed after two AZD1222 doses relative to day 0 and relative to MenACWY recipients. The vaccine-associated CD4 TCRs covered the entire spike protein, and the dominant responses fell in regions 160-218 and 743-854. Conclusions about previously exposed vaccinees were limited because only a handful of AZD1222 recipients were SARS-CoV-2 seropositive at baseline. Nearly half of unique spike-specific TCRs reportedly recognized epitopes outside regions mutated in the B.1.351 and B.1.1.7 variants. Because no day 14 peak-response samples were available, the repertoires could be characterized only after the peak T cell response. In the small 56-69-year group, the increase in depth fell short of significance, most likely because of low power. Most participants were white British and females outnumbered males, and the authors suggested that clonal diversity may have been underestimated.

CDR1 and CDR2 (MDHEN, SYDVKM) derive from the germline V gene. From cysteine to phenylalanine, the CDR3 is 13 amino acids long. Only CDR3 DNA is held: 39 bases, read in frame from base 1. V drops 3 bases and J drops 4 bases, leaving 6 bases in between. This receptor was taken from an adult in good health. Sequences were derived from peripheral blood, sampled on day 0 of MenACWY control vaccination. The rearrangement joined TRBV28 to TRBJ1-4; the D gene identity is not certain. In nucleotide form, the sequence is TGTGCCAGCAGTTTGCGCTTTAATGAAAAACTGTTTTTT. Translation gives CASSLRFNEKLFF.